This T cell receptor (beta chain) was documented in a study of T cell repertoires in cytomegalovirus infection. The study's findings and limits: The response measured ex vivo was dominated by TCR beta clonotypes (HLA-C-restricted and CMV-specific).

Comment on this clonotype: Its specificity is not known.

TCRdb reprocessed the reads via MiXCR and lists one record per CDR3 protein. The table records 500,000 or so distinct CDR3 sequences, approximately 15% of them present only once. The CDR3 loop spans 13 amino acids. The germline CDR1 and CDR2 sequences are MGHRA and YSYEKL. The V end lost 2 bases, the J end lost 10 bases, and 14 bases lay between the germline ends. The V call is TRBV4-1, the J call TRBJ1-1; D call uncertain. This sequence was found in a human donor in good health (CMV status not recorded). Some clones in this sample may be carry-over from other donors' samples. Sample: CD8+ T cells from PBMCs. The DNA for the CDR3 is TGCGCCAGCAGCCAATCCGGACTAGCAGGAGCTTTCTTT. This sequence encodes CASSQSGLAGAFF.